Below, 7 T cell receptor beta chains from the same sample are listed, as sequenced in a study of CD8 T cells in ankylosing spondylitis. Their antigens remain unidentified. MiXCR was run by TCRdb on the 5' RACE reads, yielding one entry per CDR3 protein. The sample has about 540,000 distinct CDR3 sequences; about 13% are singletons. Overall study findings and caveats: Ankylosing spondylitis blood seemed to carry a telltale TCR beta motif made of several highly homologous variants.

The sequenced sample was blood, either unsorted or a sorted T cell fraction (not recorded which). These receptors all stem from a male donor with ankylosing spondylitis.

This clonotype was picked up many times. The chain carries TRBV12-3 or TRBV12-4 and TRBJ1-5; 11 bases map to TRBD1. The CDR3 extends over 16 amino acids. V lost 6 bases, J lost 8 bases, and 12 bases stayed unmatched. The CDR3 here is CASSPGTGGIGKPQHF. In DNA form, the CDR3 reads TGTGCCAGCAGCCCCGGGACAGGGGGGATCGGGAAGCCCCAGCATTTT.

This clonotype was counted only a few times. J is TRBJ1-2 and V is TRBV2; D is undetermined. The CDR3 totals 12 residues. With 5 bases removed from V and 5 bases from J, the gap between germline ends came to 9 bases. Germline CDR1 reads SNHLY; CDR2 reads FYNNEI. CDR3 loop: CASSSDGYGYTF. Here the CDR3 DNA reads TGTGCCAGCAGTTCGGACGGTTATGGCTACACCTTC.

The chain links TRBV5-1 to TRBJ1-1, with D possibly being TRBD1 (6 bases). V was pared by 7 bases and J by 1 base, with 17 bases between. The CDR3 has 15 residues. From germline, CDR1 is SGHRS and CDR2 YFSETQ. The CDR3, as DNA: TGCGCCAGCTCCTGGGGGGGCGCTACGAACACTGAAGCTTTCTTT. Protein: CASSWGGATNTEAFF.

CDR3: CASSFAGGGRSGYTF. CDR3 DNA sequence: TGTGCCAGCAGTTTCGCAGGGGGCGGTCGAAGTGGCTACACCTTC. V is TRBV27 and J is TRBJ1-2, with TRBD1 matching over 8 bases. This CDR3 comprises 15 residues. Germline values: CDR1 MNHEY, CDR2 SMNVEV (reference sequence). With V trimmed by 3 bases and J by 7 bases, 10 bases remained unmatched.

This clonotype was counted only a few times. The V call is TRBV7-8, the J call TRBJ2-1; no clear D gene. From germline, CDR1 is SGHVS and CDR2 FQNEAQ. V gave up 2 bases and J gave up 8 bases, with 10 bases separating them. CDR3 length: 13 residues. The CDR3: CASSLMEPDEQFF. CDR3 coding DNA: TGTGCCAGCAGCTTAATGGAGCCCGATGAGCAGTTCTTC.

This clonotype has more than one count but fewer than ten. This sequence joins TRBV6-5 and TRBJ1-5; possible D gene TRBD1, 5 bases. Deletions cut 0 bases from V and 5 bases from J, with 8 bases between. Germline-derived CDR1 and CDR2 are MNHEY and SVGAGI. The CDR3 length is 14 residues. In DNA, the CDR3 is TGTGCCAGCAGTTACTCGTCAGGGTATCAGCCCCAGCATTTT. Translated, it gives CASSYSSGYQPQHF.

This CDR3 reads CASSLVFAGMGNEQFF. CDR3 bases: TGTGCCAGCAGCTTGGTTTTTGCGGGAATGGGGAATGAGCAGTTCTTC. This sequence joins TRBV5-6 and TRBJ2-1, with D tentatively TRBD2 (6 bases). V was trimmed by 0 bases and J by 7 bases, leaving 17 bases between them. Germline V lookup: CDR1 SGHDT, CDR2 YYEEEE. This CDR3 is 16 amino acids long. The entire variable domain, with the rest obtained from reference TRBV5-6 and TRBJ2-1, is as follows: DAGVTQSPTHLIKTRGQQVTLRCSPKSGHDTVSWYQQALGQGPQFIFQYYEEEERQRGNFPDRFSGHQFPNYSSELNVNALLLGDSALYLCASSLVFAGMGNEQFFGPGTRLTVL.